This TCR beta chain stems from a study of control samples from healthy donors and cancer patients. There are 12 residues in the CDR3. Germline CDR1 reads SGHDT; CDR2 reads YYEEEE. With V trimmed by 3 bases and J by 12 bases, 7 bases remained unmatched. Sequencing used immunoSEQ multiplex PCR; TCRdb keeps in-frame clones, though not all of them. The table records about 89,000 clones, more than 75% of them present only once. The chain links TRBV5-6 to TRBJ1-2, with TRBD1 matching over 8 bases. The source is a woman between 40 and 55 years old in good health. The sequencing sample was made of blood. The CDR3 spells CASSSTGAEHTF. The DNA of the CDR3 is TGTGCCAGCAGCTCGACAGGGGCTGAGCACACCTTC.